This section outlines one T cell receptor (beta chain) sequence together with its context. Its cognate antigen is unknown. Regarding time point: blood from clinic visit 5 months post-surgery; TSC patient then seizure free. The sample belongs to a study of brain T cells in children with intractable seizures. Study-level results: Absence of clones before surgery may stem from lower sequencing depth.

TCRdb keeps only in-frame clones here, not all; method: immunoSEQ multiplex PCR. The sample lists about 320,000 clones, over 90% seen once, with about 5.8% in the top ten. The germline V and J ends were trimmed by 3 bases and 6 bases, with 5 bases remaining between them. CDR1 is SGHAT and CDR2 is FQNNGV in the germline V gene. The CDR3 is made up of 11 amino acids. Sequencing used peripheral blood, obtained 5 to 6 months after surgery. V usage is TRBV11-2 and J usage is TRBJ1-1; no reliable D call. The receptor was derived from a boy in the first two years of life with tuberous sclerosis and intractable seizures. The CDR3 region is CASSFLAEAFF. CDR3 sequence (DNA): TGTGCCAGCAGCTTTTTAGCTGAAGCTTTCTTT.